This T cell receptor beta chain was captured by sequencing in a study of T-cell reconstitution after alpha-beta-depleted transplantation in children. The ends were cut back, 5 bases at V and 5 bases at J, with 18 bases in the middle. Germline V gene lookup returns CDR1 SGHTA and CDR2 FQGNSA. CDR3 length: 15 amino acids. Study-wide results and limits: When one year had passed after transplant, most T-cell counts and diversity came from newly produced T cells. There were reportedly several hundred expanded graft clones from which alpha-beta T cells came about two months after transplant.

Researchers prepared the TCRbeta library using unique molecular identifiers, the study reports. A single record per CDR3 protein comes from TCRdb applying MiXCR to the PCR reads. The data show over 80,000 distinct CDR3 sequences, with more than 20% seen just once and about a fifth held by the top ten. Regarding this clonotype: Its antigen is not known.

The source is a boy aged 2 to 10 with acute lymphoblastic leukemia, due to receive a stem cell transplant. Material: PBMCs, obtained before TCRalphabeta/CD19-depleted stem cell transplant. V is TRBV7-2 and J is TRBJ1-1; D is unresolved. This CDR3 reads CASSRTPKYGTEAFF. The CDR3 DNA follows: TGTGCCAGCAGCCGAACTCCGAAATATGGAACTGAAGCTTTCTTT.